This TCR beta chain was sequenced during a study of blood T cell repertoires in COVID-19. Overall study context: Samples representing acute and convalescent COVID-19 were sourced from the United States, Italy and Spain. Nucleic acid was either cDNA or gDNA, and it came from T cells, B-cell-depleted T cells, or PBMCs.

Germline values: CDR1 GTSNPN, CDR2 SVGIG (reference sequence). V was cut by 1 base and J by 7 bases, with 16 bases left in between. CDR3 length: 14 amino acids. Study processing details: Reference gene primers were amplified, and this amplification served to estimate nucleated cell counts. Produced via immunoSEQ multiplex PCR; TCRdb's table is partial and in-frame only. V, J and clone size reflect that table, while D and trimming were determined from the DNA. In the table there are approximately 74,000 clones, 65% to 85% of which are singletons. This clone was counted only a few times. The chain combines TRBV30 with TRBJ1-2; tentatively, D is TRBD1 (6 bases). The receptor was isolated from a man aged 80 or over with active or convalescent COVID-19. Sequencing was performed on peripheral blood. The CDR3 loop is CAWSALRGAAGYTF. Written as DNA, the CDR3 is TGTGCCTGGAGTGCCCTCCGGGGGGCTGCTGGCTACACCTTC. Full variable domain (outside the CDR3, taken from reference TRBV30 and TRBJ1-2): SQTIHQWPATLVQPVGSPLSLECTVEGTSNPNLYWYRQAAGRGLQLLFYSVGIGQISSEVPQNLSASRPQDRQFILSSKKLLLSDSGFYLCAWSALRGAAGYTFGSGTRLTVV.